One and the same sample provided the 23 T cell receptor beta chains below, sequenced in a study of blood T cell repertoires in COVID-19. Clones were sequenced by immunoSEQ multiplex PCR, and TCRdb holds only the in-frame ones, with some missing. This table holds 200,000 to 300,000 clones, over 90% found once. The sequencing sample was made of peripheral blood. The origin of the receptors is a man younger than 45 with COVID-19, enrolled during active disease.

The chain employs TRBV9 and TRBJ1-3, with TRBD1 identical over 7 bases. This CDR3 has 17 residues. V lost 0 bases to trimming and J lost 0 bases; unmatched junction nucleotides: 6. Germline V lookup: CDR1 SGDLS, CDR2 YYNGEE. CDR3 loop: CASSVAPSGGSGNTIYF. CDR3 DNA: TGTGCCAGCAGCGTAGCCCCATCAGGGGGCTCTGGAAACACCATATATTTT.

The chain recombines TRBV6-1 with TRBJ1-2; possibly TRBD1 for D (6 bases). This CDR3 comprises 15 residues. V shed 0 bases and J shed 6 bases, with 14 bases lying between them. Germline values: CDR1 MNHNS, CDR2 SASEGT. CDR3 nucleotide sequence: TGTGCCAGCAGTGAAGCTCGGGCAGGGGTGGATGGCTACACCTTC. Protein product: CASSEARAGVDGYTF.

The rearrangement uses TRBV5-4 and TRBJ2-1; TRBD2 matches 7 bases. This CDR3 is 15 amino acids long. The germline CDR1 and CDR2 sequences are SGHNT and YYREEE (reference sequence). J lost 6 bases, V lost 1 base, and 7 bases had no gene match. CDR3 bases: TGTGCCAGCAGCTTGATGGCGGGGGACCCCAATGAGCAGTTCTTC. This translates into CASSLMAGDPNEQFF. Full variable domain (rest looked up from reference TRBV5-4 and TRBJ2-1): ETGVTQSPTHLIKTRGQQVTLRCSSQSGHNTVSWYQQALGQGPQFIFQYYREEENGRGNFPPRFSGLQFPNYSSELNVNALELDDSALYLCASSLMAGDPNEQFFGPGTRLTVL.

This rearrangement joins TRBV5-1 to TRBJ2-7; 9 bases are shared with TRBD1. V was pared by 4 bases and J by 2 bases, with 4 bases of the junction left unmatched. This CDR3 region has 14 residues. Germline values: CDR1 SGHRS, CDR2 YFSETQ. The DNA of the CDR3 is TGCGCCAGCAGCCCGGACAGGGGCCCCTACGAGCAGTACTTC. Its protein is CASSPDRGPYEQYF.

The rearrangement uses TRBV6-1 and TRBJ1-2, with D possibly being TRBD1 (5 bases). V dropped 1 base and J dropped 8 bases, with 11 bases sitting between them. The CDR3 length is 13 residues. CDR1 MNHNS and CDR2 SASEGT come from the germline V gene. CDR3 in amino acids: CASSEGGGNGYTF. CDR3 nucleotide sequence: TGTGCCAGCAGTGAAGGGGGGGGTAACGGCTACACCTTC.

The chain uses TRBV14 and TRBJ1-6; D remains unclear. V was shortened by 1 base and J by 10 bases, with 8 bases between the two germline ends. The CDR3 has 13 amino acids. Germline V CDR1 and CDR2: SGHDN, FVKESK. This chain's CDR3 is CASSQVRGSPLHF. The CDR3 bases are TGTGCCAGCAGCCAAGTGAGAGGATCACCCCTCCACTTT.

This chain uses TRBV4-1 with TRBJ1-2; a possible D gene is TRBD1 (5 bases). CDR1 MGHRA and CDR2 YSYEKL come from the germline V gene. The CDR3 contains 15 residues. V lost 4 bases and J lost 4, with 16 bases in between. CDR3 protein: CASSPTGGEIYGYTF. For the CDR3, the DNA is TGCGCCAGCAGCCCCACGGGGGGGGAGATCTATGGCTACACCTTC.

A remark on this clone: The identical CDR3 is also encoded by other nucleotide sequences in the sample. Here the CDR3 DNA reads TGTGCCAGTAGTCCCACTGGCAATCAGCCCCAGCATTTT. It codes for CASSPTGNQPQHF. The rearrangement links TRBV19 to TRBJ1-5; no definite D call. V lost 5 bases to trimming and J lost 2 bases, with 7 bases between them. The CDR3 is 13 residues long. Germline values: CDR1 LNHDA, CDR2 SQIVND (reference sequence).

This chain links TRBV19 with TRBJ1-4; 8 bases line up with TRBD1. Trimming removed 6 bases from V and 5 bases from J; junction bases left unmatched: 8. The germline CDR1 and CDR2 sequences are LNHDA and SQIVND (reference sequence). The CDR3 consists of 15 residues. The CDR3 DNA follows: TGTGCCAGTAGGGAATTACAGGGGGGGAATGAAAAACTGTTTTTT. Its translation is CASRELQGGNEKLFF.

This clone is termed medium-sized. The V and J genes are TRBV4-2 and TRBJ2-6; 7 positions agree with TRBD1. CDR3 length equals 15 residues. CDR1 and CDR2 (germline): LGHNA, YNFKEQ. The V segment lost 0 bases and the J segment 11 bases; nucleotides outside the gene matches: 7. The CDR3 here is CASSQDRTGPDVLTF. The DNA of the CDR3 is TGTGCCAGCAGCCAAGATCGGACAGGCCCAGACGTCCTGACTTTC.

This clone was counted once. This chain links TRBV28 with TRBJ1-2, with D unclear. The CDR3 spans 12 residues. With 6 bases removed from V and 13 bases from J, the gap between germline ends came to 18 bases. Looked up from germline, CDR1 is MDHEN and CDR2 is SYDVKM. CDR3 nucleotide sequence: TGTGCCAGCAGACTCTCCGAGGGAGAATCCACCTTC. Translation gives CASRLSEGESTF.

The chain couples TRBV13 to TRBJ2-2; 7 bases agree with TRBD1. Germline-derived CDR1 and CDR2 are PRHDT and FYEKMQ (reference sequence). V lost 6 bases to trimming and J lost 1 base; unmatched junction nucleotides: 8. This CDR3 is 16 amino acids long. The CDR3 nucleotides are TGTGCCAGCAGAACTGCCGGGACAGAGAACACCGGGGAGCTGTTTTTT. Its protein is CASRTAGTENTGELFF.

This sequence joins TRBV7-9 and TRBJ2-7; no clear D gene. Germline CDR1 and CDR2: SEHNR and FQNEAQ (reference sequence). The CDR3 is 13 amino acids. V lost 1 base and J lost 2, with 6 bases in between. CDR3 nucleotide sequence: TGTGCCAGCAGCTTAGACGACACCTACGAGCAGTACTTC. It is translated as CASSLDDTYEQYF. Full variable domain (outside the CDR3, taken from reference TRBV7-9 and TRBJ2-7): DTGVSQNPRHKITKRGQNVTFRCDPISEHNRLYWYRQTLGQGPEFLTYFQNEAQLEKSRLLSDRFSAERPKGSFSTLEIQRTEQGDSAMYLCASSLDDTYEQYFGPGTRLTVT.

J is TRBJ2-3 and V is TRBV18; 9 positions agree with TRBD2. CDR1 and CDR2 from the germline V gene are KGHSH and LQKENI. V lost 6 bases to trimming and J lost 6 bases; unmatched junction nucleotides: 7. This CDR3 comprises 14 residues. CDR3 sequence (DNA): TGTGCCAGCTCCCTAGGCGGGAGGGGTGATACGCAGTATTTT. Residues: CASSLGGRGDTQYF. The entire variable domain, with the rest obtained from reference TRBV18 and TRBJ2-3, is as follows: NAGVMQNPRHLVRRRGQEARLRCSPMKGHSHVYWYRQLPEEGLKFMVYLQKENIIDESGMPKERFSAEFPKEGPSILRIQQVVRGDSAAYFCASSLGGRGDTQYFGPGTRLTVL.

This rearrangement joins TRBV28 to TRBJ1-2; no firm D call. V dropped 7 bases and J dropped 3 bases, with 15 bases sitting between them. Germline CDR1 reads MDHEN; CDR2 reads SYDVKM. The CDR3 runs 14 residues. CDR3 sequence reads: CASITSTSDYGYTF. CDR3 DNA: TGTGCCAGCATCACCTCGACATCAGACTATGGCTACACCTTC.

The chain uses TRBV5-4 and TRBJ1-1; D not resolved. The V and J ends lost 3 bases and 0 bases respectively, with 6 bases between them. In germline, CDR1 is SGHNT, CDR2 YYREEE (reference sequence). The CDR3 totals 13 residues. For the CDR3, the DNA is TGTGCCAGCAGCTGGGCCCTGAACACTGAAGCTTTCTTT. Residues: CASSWALNTEAFF.

The J gene is TRBJ2-3, the V gene TRBV5-1, with 11 bases aligning to TRBD2. This CDR3 is built from 16 residues. CDR1 SGHRS and CDR2 YFSETQ come from the germline V gene. V dropped 4 bases and J dropped 1; count of bases not matched to a gene: 5. The DNA for the CDR3 is TGCGCCAGCAGCGCCCTAGCGGGGGGCCGCACAGATACGCAGTATTTT. Amino acids: CASSALAGGRTDTQYF.

This chain uses TRBV4-1 with TRBJ1-2; unclear D gene. This CDR3 has 15 amino acids. Trimming removed 0 bases at V and 0 bases at J, with 8 bases between. Germline-derived CDR1 and CDR2 are MGHRA and YSYEKL. The CDR3 region is CASSQDRDPNYGYTF. The CDR3 DNA sequence: TGCGCCAGCAGCCAAGATAGAGATCCTAACTATGGCTACACCTTC.

The J gene is TRBJ2-6, the V gene TRBV7-6; D gene ambiguous. The germline gives CDR1 SGHVS, CDR2 FNYEAQ. The CDR3 contains 15 residues. Trimming took off 5 bases at V and 4 bases at J, with 12 bases between the two ends. CDR3 region: CASSMTFTGANVLTF. The CDR3 DNA reads as TGTGCCAGCAGCATGACTTTTACCGGGGCCAACGTCCTGACTTTC.

The rearrangement uses TRBV2 and TRBJ2-1, with TRBD2 identical over 8 bases. Per the germline V gene, CDR1 is SNHLY and CDR2 is FYNNEI. CDR3 length: 15 amino acids. Trimming removed 4 bases from V and 7 bases from J; junction bases left unmatched: 9. In DNA, the CDR3 is TGTGCCAGCAGTGGTAGCCGGGGGGGCCAGAATGAGCAGTTCTTC. Amino acids: CASSGSRGGQNEQFF.

This CDR3 is CASKPDQGYEQYF. CDR3 coding DNA: TGCGCCAGCAAACCTGACCAGGGCTACGAGCAGTACTTC. This sequence joins TRBV5-1 and TRBJ2-7; D might be TRBD1 (5 bases). The CDR3 sequence is 13 residues long. The V gene lost 6 bases and the J gene lost 3 bases, with 13 bases spanning the gap. Germline values: CDR1 SGHRS, CDR2 YFSETQ.

The chain uses TRBV5-1 and TRBJ1-4; unclear D gene. The V end was cut by 2 bases, the J end by 4 bases, with 9 bases between. Looked up from germline, CDR1 is SGHRS and CDR2 is YFSETQ. The CDR3 length is 14 residues. For the CDR3, the DNA is TGCGCCAGCAGCTTATCCGCGGGTAATGAAAAACTGTTTTTT. It encodes CASSLSAGNEKLFF.

This sequence joins TRBV25-1 and TRBJ1-6, with D perhaps TRBD1 (6 bases). This CDR3 comprises 16 residues. CDR1 and CDR2 (germline): MGHDK, SYGVNS. V was clipped by 1 base and J by 7 bases, with 14 bases between them. CDR3 residues: CASSESPPGQNSPLHF. DNA for the CDR3: TGTGCCAGCAGTGAATCACCCCCGGGACAAAATTCACCCCTCCACTTT.